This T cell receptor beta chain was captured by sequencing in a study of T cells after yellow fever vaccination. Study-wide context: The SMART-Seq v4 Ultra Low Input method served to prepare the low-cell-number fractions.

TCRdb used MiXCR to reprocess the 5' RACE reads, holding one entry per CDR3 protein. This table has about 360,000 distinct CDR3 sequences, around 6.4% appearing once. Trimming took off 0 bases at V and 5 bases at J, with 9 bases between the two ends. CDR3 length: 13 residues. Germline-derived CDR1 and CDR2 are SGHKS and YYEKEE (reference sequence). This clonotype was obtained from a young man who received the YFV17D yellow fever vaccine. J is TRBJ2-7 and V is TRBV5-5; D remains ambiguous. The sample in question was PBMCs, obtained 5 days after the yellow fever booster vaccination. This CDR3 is CASSLVARDEQYF. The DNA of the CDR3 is TGTGCCAGCAGCTTGGTCGCAAGGGACGAGCAGTACTTC.